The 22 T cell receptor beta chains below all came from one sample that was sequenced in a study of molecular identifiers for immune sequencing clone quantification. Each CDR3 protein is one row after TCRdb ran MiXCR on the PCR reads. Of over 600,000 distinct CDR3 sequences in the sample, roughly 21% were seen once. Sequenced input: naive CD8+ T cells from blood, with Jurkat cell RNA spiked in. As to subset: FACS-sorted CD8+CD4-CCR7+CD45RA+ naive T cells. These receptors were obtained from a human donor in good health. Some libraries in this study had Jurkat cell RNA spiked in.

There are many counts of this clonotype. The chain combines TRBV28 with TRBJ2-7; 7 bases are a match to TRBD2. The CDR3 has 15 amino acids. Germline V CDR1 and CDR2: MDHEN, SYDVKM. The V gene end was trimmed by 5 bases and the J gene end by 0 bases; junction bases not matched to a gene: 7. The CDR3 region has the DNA TGTGCCAGCAGTCCCCGGGGGGTCCGCTCCTACGAGCAGTACTTC. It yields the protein CASSPRGVRSYEQYF.

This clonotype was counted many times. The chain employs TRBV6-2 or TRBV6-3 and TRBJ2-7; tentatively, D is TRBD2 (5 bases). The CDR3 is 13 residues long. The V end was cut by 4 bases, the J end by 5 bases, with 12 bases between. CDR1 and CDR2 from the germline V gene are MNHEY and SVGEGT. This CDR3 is CASSLGGFNEQYF. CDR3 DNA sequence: TGTGCCAGCAGTTTAGGAGGTTTCAACGAGCAGTACTTC.

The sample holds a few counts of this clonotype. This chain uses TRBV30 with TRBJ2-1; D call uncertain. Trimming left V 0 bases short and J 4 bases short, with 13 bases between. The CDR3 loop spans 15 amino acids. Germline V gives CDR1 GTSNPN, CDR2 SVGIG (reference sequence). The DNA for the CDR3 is TGTGCCTGGAGTGTAGGTCTAGTCAGATACAATGAGCAGTTCTTC. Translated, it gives CAWSVGLVRYNEQFF.

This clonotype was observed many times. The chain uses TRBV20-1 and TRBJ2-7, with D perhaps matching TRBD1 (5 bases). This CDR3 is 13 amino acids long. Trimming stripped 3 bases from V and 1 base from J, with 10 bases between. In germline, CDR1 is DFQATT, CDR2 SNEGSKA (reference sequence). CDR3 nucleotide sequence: TGCAGTGCTAGGGGAAGGGGATCCTACGAGCAGTACTTC. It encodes CSARGRGSYEQYF.

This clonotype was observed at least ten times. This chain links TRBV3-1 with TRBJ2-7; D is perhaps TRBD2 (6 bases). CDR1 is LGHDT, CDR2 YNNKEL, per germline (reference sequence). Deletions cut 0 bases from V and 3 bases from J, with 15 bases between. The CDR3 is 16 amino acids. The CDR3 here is CASSQDRGGDLYEQYF. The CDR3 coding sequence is TGTGCCAGCAGCCAAGATCGAGGCGGGGACCTCTACGAGCAGTACTTC.

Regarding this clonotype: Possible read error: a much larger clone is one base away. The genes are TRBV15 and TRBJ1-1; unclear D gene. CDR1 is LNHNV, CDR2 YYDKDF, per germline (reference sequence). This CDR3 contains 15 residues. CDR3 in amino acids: CATSRDKGGGTGAFF. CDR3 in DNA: TGTGCCACCAGCAGAGATAAGGGAGGAGGCACTGGAGCTTTCTTT.

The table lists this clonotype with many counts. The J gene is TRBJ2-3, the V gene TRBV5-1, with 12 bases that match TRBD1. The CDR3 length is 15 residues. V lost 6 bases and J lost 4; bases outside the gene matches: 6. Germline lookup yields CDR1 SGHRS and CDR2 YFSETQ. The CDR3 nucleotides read TGCGCCAGCATAACAGGGACAGGGGGCGCAGATACGCAGTATTTT. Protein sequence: CASITGTGGADTQYF.

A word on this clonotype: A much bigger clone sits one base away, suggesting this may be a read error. CDR3 loop: CASSPSRAPEQYF. In DNA form, the CDR3 reads TGTGCCAGCAGCCCTTCTCGGGCCCCCGAGCAGTACTTC. This chain uses TRBV7-2 with TRBJ2-7, with D uncertain. Germline V gene sequence: CDR1 SGHTA, CDR2 FQGNSA. Trimming shortened V by 5 bases and J by 6 bases, and 14 bases separated the two germline ends. The CDR3 consists of 13 residues.

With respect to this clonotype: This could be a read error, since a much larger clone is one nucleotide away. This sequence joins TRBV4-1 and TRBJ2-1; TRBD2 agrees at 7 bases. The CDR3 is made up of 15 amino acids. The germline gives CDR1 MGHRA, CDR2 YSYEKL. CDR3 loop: CACSQASSGGNEQFF. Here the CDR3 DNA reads TGCGCCTGCAGCCAAGCGTCTAGCGGAGGAAATGAGCAGTTCTTC.

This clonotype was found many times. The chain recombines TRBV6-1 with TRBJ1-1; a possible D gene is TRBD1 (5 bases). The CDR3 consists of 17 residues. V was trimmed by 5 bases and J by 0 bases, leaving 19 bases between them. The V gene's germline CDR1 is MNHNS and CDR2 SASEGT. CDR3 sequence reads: CASSLTSGILMNTEAFF. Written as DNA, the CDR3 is TGTGCCAGCAGTCTCACTTCAGGGATCCTCATGAACACTGAAGCTTTCTTT.

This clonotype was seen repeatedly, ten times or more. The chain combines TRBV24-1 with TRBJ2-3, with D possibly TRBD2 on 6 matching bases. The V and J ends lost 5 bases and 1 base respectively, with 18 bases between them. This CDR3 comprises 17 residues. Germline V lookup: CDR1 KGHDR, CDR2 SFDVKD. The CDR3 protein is CATSGPGPKRGTDTQYF. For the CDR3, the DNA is TGTGCCACCAGTGGACCGGGACCAAAGCGGGGCACAGATACGCAGTATTTT.

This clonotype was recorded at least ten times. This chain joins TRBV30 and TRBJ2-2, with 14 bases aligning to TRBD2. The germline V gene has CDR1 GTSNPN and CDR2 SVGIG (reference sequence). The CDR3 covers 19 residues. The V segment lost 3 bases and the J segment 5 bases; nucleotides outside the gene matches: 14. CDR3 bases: TGTGCCTGGAGCCTTAGCCGGACTAGCGGGAGGCGAGGAACCGGGGAGCTGTTTTTT. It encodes CAWSLSRTSGRRGTGELFF.

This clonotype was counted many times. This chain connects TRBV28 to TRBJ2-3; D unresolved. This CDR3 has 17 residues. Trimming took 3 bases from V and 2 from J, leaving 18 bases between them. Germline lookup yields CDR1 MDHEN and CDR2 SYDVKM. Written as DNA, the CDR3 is TGTGCCAGCAGTTTTAGGGCGGAGTTGCTTCACACAGATACGCAGTATTTT. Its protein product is CASSFRAELLHTDTQYF.

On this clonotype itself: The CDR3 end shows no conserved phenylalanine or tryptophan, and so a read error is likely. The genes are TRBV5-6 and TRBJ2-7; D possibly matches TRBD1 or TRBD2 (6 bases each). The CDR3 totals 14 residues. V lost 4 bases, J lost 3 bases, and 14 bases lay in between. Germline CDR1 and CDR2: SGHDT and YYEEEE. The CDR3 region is CASSPGAGDYEQYS. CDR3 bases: TGTGCCAGCAGCCCGGGGGCAGGAGACTACGAGCAGTACTCC.

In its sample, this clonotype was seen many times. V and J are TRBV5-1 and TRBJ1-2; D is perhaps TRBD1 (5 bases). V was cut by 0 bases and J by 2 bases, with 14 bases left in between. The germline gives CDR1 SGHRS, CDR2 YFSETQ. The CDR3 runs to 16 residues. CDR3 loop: CASSLDSWGPNYGYTF. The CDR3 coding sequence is TGCGCCAGCAGCTTGGACAGTTGGGGCCCCAACTATGGCTACACCTTC.

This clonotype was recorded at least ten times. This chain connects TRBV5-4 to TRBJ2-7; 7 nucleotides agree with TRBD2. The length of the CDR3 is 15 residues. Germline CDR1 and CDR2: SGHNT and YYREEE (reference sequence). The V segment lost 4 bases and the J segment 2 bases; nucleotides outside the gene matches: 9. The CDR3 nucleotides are TGTGCCAGCAGCCCAAGCGGGGACCAACCCTACGAGCAGTACTTC. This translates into CASSPSGDQPYEQYF.

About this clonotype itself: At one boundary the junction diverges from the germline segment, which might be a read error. The CDR3 DNA follows: TGTGCCAGCAGCTTTGGACAGGACCCTGAAGCTCTCTTT. This encodes CASSFGQDPEALF. This chain joins TRBV2 and TRBJ1-1, with TRBD1 matching 7 bases. Germline assignment: CDR1 SNHLY and CDR2 FYNNEI. This CDR3 contains 13 residues.

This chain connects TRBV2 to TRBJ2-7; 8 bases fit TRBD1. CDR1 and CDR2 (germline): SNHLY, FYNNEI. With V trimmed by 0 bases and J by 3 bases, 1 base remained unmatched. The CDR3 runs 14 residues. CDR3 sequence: CASSEAGTGYEQYF. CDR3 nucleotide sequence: TGTGCCAGCAGTGAAGCGGGGACAGGCTACGAGCAGTACTTC.

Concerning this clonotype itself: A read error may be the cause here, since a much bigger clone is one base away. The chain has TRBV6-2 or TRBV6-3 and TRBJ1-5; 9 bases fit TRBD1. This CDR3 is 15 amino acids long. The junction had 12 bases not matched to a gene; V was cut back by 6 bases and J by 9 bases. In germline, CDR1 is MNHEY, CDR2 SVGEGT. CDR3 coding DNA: TGTGCCAGCAGCCCACAGGGGGCATTCTCCCCGCCCCAGCATTTT. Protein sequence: CASSPQGAFSPPQHF.

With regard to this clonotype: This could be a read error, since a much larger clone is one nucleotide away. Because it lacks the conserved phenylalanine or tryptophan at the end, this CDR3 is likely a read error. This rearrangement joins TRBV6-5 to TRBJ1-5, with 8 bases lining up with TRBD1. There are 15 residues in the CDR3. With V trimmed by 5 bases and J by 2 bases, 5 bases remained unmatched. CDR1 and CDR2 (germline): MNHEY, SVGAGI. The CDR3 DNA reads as TGTGCCAGCAGTCGAGGACAGGGTGGCAATCAGCCCCAGCATCTT. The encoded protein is CASSRGQGGNQPQHL.

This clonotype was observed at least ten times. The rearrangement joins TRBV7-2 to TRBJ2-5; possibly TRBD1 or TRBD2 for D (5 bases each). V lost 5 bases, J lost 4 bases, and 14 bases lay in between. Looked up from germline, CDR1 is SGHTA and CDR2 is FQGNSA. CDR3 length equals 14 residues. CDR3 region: CASSKGPLLETQYF. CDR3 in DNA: TGTGCCAGCAGCAAGGGACCCCTGTTAGAGACCCAGTACTTC.

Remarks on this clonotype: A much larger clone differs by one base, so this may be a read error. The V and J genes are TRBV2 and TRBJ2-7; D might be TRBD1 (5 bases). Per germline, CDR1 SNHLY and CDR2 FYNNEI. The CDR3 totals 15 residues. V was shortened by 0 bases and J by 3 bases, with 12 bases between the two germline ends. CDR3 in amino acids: CASSEALGDGYEQYF. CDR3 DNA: TGTGCCAGCAGTGAAGCCTTAGGGGATGGCTACGAGCAGTACTTC.